This TCR beta chain stems from a study of blood T cell repertoires in COVID-19. Across the study: Samples taken during acute and convalescent COVID-19 were collected in the United States, Italy and Spain. PBMCs, B-cell-depleted T cells, or T cells were the source of the cDNA or gDNA that made up the material.

This clone has just one count. In the original processing: Estimates of nucleated cell counts were drawn from the amplification of reference gene primers. The protocol was immunoSEQ multiplex PCR, while the TCRdb copy is restricted to in-frame clones and leaves out a portion. V, J and clone size are those of that table, while D and trimming were read from the DNA. The repertoire holds roughly 36,000 clones, with roughly 94% as singletons. Sequenced sample: peripheral blood. The sequence was collected from a human donor with active COVID-19. The donor label of this sample is uncertain.

The CDR3 loop is CASSDTPVQTGANVLTF. In nucleotides, the CDR3 is TGTGCCAGCAGTGACACGCCGGTACAGACCGGGGCCAACGTCCTGACTTTC. J is TRBJ2-6 and V is TRBV6-4; D is unresolved. The CDR3 extends over 17 amino acids. With 2 bases removed from V and 4 bases from J, the gap between germline ends came to 15 bases. Germline-derived CDR1 and CDR2 are MRHNA and SNTAGT.